The 21 T cell receptor beta chains in this list originate from one sample, sequenced in a study of control samples from healthy donors and cancer patients. Produced via immunoSEQ multiplex PCR; TCRdb's table is partial and in-frame only. The data hold 150,000 to 200,000 clones, with less than 95% observed a single time. Sequencing was carried out using PBMCs. These receptors came from a man in his sixties with colorectal cancer.

The chain combines TRBV5-1 with TRBJ2-1; 8 nucleotides agree with TRBD1. From germline, CDR1 is SGHRS and CDR2 YFSETQ. The CDR3 loop spans 13 amino acids. Trimming removed 4 bases from V and 6 bases from J; junction bases left unmatched: 3. The CDR3 is CASSIGQGNEQFF. The CDR3 DNA sequence: TGCGCCAGCAGCATAGGACAGGGCAATGAGCAGTTCTTC.

V is TRBV29-1 and J is TRBJ1-2, with 8 bases lining up with TRBD1. CDR3 length: 15 amino acids. The J segment lost 5 bases and the V segment lost 5 bases, leaving 13 bases of the junction unmatched. Germline CDR1 is SQVTM and CDR2 is ANQGSEA. CDR3: CSVSGTGGSKYGYTF. The DNA of the CDR3 is TGCAGCGTTTCCGGGACAGGAGGATCAAAGTATGGCTACACCTTC. The full variable domain, completed using reference TRBV29-1 and TRBJ1-2, is SAVISQKPSRDICQRGTSLTIQCQVDSQVTMMFWYRQQPGQSLTLIATANQGSEATYESGFVIDKFPISRPNLTFSTLTVSNMSPEDSSIYLCSVSGTGGSKYGYTFGSGTRLTVV.

The chain recombines TRBV15 with TRBJ2-7; D remains ambiguous. Germline V gene lookup returns CDR1 LNHNV and CDR2 YYDKDF (reference sequence). This CDR3 region has 12 residues. Trimming shortened V by 0 bases and J by 7 bases, and 7 bases separated the two germline ends. The CDR3 nucleotides are TGTGCCACCAGCAGAGACAGGCGGGAGCAGTACTTC. Its translation: CATSRDRREQYF. The full variable domain, its missing parts supplied by reference TRBV15 and TRBJ2-7, is DAMVIQNPRYQVTQFGKPVTLSCSQTLNHNVMYWYQQKSSQAPKLLFHYYDKDFNNEADTPDNFQSRRPNTSFCFLDIRSPGLGDTAMYLCATSRDRREQYFGPGTRLTVT.

This clone was detected only once. The chain joins TRBV20-1 to TRBJ2-6; 11 bases agree with TRBD1. Germline V gene lookup returns CDR1 DFQATT and CDR2 SNEGSKA (reference sequence). This CDR3 has 18 amino acids. The V segment lost 3 bases and the J segment 0 bases; nucleotides outside the gene matches: 7. The CDR3, as DNA: TGCAGTGCTAGTGTGCCCGGGACAGGGGGCTCTGGGGCCAACGTCCTGACTTTC. Translating gives CSASVPGTGGSGANVLTF.

This sequence joins TRBV3-1 (or the pseudogene TRBV3-2) and TRBJ2-5; the D gene is possibly TRBD1 (5 bases). The CDR3 totals 14 residues. In germline, CDR1 is LGHDT, CDR2 YNNKEL (reference sequence). Deletions cut 1 base from V and 2 bases from J, with 8 bases between. CDR3 region: CASSQATVQETQYF. As DNA, the CDR3 is TGTGCCAGCAGCCAAGCGACAGTACAAGAGACCCAGTACTTC.

The table lists this clone with a count of one. The chain recombines TRBV4-3 with TRBJ2-1, with a tentative D call TRBD2 (6 bases). Between the trimmed V and J ends, which lost 0 bases and 8 bases, there was a span of 8 bases. The CDR3 totals 13 residues. Germline CDR1 is LGHNA and CDR2 is YSLEER. CDR3 DNA: TGCGCCAGCAGCCAAGAAAAGCGGGATGAGCAGTTCTTC. The encoded protein is CASSQEKRDEQFF.

This chain connects TRBV7-2 to TRBJ1-4; TRBD1 aligns across 8 bases. Germline V gene data show CDR1 as SGHTA and CDR2 as FQGNSA. J lost 8 bases, V lost 6 bases, and 8 bases had no gene match. The CDR3 contains 14 residues. The CDR3 DNA reads as TGTGCCAGCAGTCCTGGACAGGGAAACGAAAAACTGTTTTTT. Protein: CASSPGQGNEKLFF.

This chain uses TRBV11-2 with TRBJ2-7, with unresolved D. Germline V CDR1 and CDR2: SGHAT, FQNNGV. This CDR3 has 12 residues. V lost 4 bases, J lost 4 bases, and 8 bases lay in between. CDR3 nucleotide sequence: TGTGCCAGCAGCTCAAACATGTACGAGCAGTACTTC. Translated, it gives CASSSNMYEQYF.

The V call is TRBV5-1, the J call TRBJ2-2; 7 bases align to TRBD1. Germline loops: CDR1 SGHRS, CDR2 YFSETQ. The CDR3 extends over 16 amino acids. V trimming: 5 bases; J trimming: 2 bases; junction bases outside the gene matches: 9. In nucleotides, the CDR3 is TGCGCCAGCAGAAAGGGGACAGACTTTAACACCGGGGAGCTGTTTTTT. Its protein product is CASRKGTDFNTGELFF.

This chain uses TRBV5-1 with TRBJ2-7, with TRBD1 matching over 9 bases. Trimming removed 4 bases from V and 0 bases from J; junction bases left unmatched: 5. The CDR3 is 15 residues long. Germline CDR1 and CDR2: SGHRS and YFSETQ. CDR3 nucleotide sequence: TGCGCCAGCAGCGAGGGGACAGGGAACTCCTACGAGCAGTACTTC. It specifies CASSEGTGNSYEQYF.

This chain links TRBV5-1 with TRBJ1-2; 9 nucleotides line up with TRBD1. The CDR3 is made up of 13 amino acids. Germline V gene data show CDR1 as SGHRS and CDR2 as YFSETQ. The trim removed 3 bases at V and 6 bases at J, leaving 3 bases unmatched. CDR3 in amino acids: CASSSRDRDGYTF. The CDR3, as DNA: TGCGCCAGCAGCTCCCGGGACAGGGATGGCTACACCTTC.

The chain employs TRBV6-6 and TRBJ2-7; no reliable D call. V was trimmed by 0 bases and J by 2 bases, leaving 8 bases between them. Looked up from germline, CDR1 is MNHNY and CDR2 is SVGAGI (reference sequence). This CDR3 contains 14 residues. The DNA for the CDR3 is TGTGCCAGCAGTTACTCGACACAGACCTACGAGCAGTACTTC. As protein: CASSYSTQTYEQYF.

This sequence joins TRBV21-1 and TRBJ1-1. TRBV21-1 corresponds to a pseudogene. CDR3 length equals 15 residues. CDR3 protein: CASSRGPGANTEAFF. The CDR3 coding sequence is TGTGCCAGCAGCAGGGGGCCGGGGGCGAACACTGAAGCTTTCTTT.

This chain uses TRBV7-9 with TRBJ1-5; D may be TRBD1 (5 bases). The CDR3 extends over 15 amino acids. CDR1 is SEHNR, CDR2 FQNEAQ, per germline (reference sequence). V lost 1 base and J lost 0, with 7 bases in between. This CDR3 reads CASSLGRDSNQPQHF. CDR3 DNA sequence: TGTGCCAGCAGCTTAGGCAGGGATAGCAATCAGCCCCAGCATTTT.

The count of this clone is one. The chain couples TRBV6-5 to TRBJ2-3; 10 bases map to TRBD2. Looked up from germline, CDR1 is MNHEY and CDR2 is SVGAGI. The CDR3 loop spans 14 amino acids. V shed 6 bases and J 5 bases; nucleotides not matched to a gene: 5. The CDR3 reads CASRSGGAKDTQYF. In DNA, the CDR3 is TGTGCCAGCAGGAGCGGGGGGGCGAAAGATACGCAGTATTTT.

This clone is a singleton in its sample. The rearrangement joins TRBV6-5 to TRBJ2-7, with D perhaps being TRBD1 or TRBD2 (5 bases each). The CDR3 consists of 16 residues. Germline V gene data show CDR1 as MNHEY and CDR2 as SVGAGI. V was shortened by 0 bases and J by 1 base, with 13 bases between the two germline ends. The CDR3 DNA reads as TGTGCCAGCAGTTACTCAGGGACGGGTGTTTCCTACGAGCAGTACTTC. Protein product: CASSYSGTGVSYEQYF.

This rearrangement joins TRBV7-2 to TRBJ1-4; D might be TRBD1 (6 bases). CDR3 length: 14 amino acids. V gave up 3 bases and J gave up 3 bases, with 8 bases separating them. Looked up from germline, CDR1 is SGHTA and CDR2 is FQGNSA. The CDR3 DNA reads as TGTGCCAGCAGCTTGGGGGGCTCTAATGAAAAACTGTTTTTT. Translated, it gives CASSLGGSNEKLFF.

V gene TRBV19 combines with J gene TRBJ2-3; D remains unclear. The CDR3 runs to 12 residues. Germline V lookup: CDR1 LNHDA, CDR2 SQIVND (reference sequence). The V gene lost 4 bases and the J gene lost 5 bases, with 7 bases spanning the gap. The CDR3 DNA reads as TGTGCCAGTAGTAACCGGAGAGATACGCAGTATTTT. Its translation is CASSNRRDTQYF.

This clone was counted between two and nine times. The CDR3: CASSQAILAGGELFF. The CDR3, as DNA: TGTGCCAGCAGCCAAGCTATCTTAGCTGGCGGGGAGCTGTTTTTT. This chain connects TRBV3-1 (or the pseudogene TRBV3-2) to TRBJ2-2, with D hard to call. CDR1 and CDR2 (germline): LGHDT, YNNKEL (reference sequence). The CDR3 consists of 15 residues. The V end was cut by 1 base, the J end by 7 bases, with 13 bases between.

The J gene is TRBJ1-1, the V gene TRBV6-6, with 8 bases matching TRBD1. CDR1 and CDR2 (germline): MNHNY, SVGAGI (reference sequence). J gave up 6 bases and V 5 bases, and 8 bases lay outside the gene matches. CDR3 length equals 14 residues. CDR3 sequence (DNA): TGTGCCAGCAGTCCCGGACAGGGTCTAGCTGAAGCTTTCTTT. Amino acid sequence: CASSPGQGLAEAFF.

The genes are TRBV6-2 or TRBV6-3 and TRBJ2-4, with D hard to call. CDR1 is MNHEY and CDR2 is SVGEGT in the germline V gene. With 6 bases removed from V and 13 bases from J, the gap between germline ends came to 13 bases. The CDR3 totals 11 residues. CDR3 in amino acids: CASSKRYPQYF. DNA for the CDR3: TGTGCCAGCAGCAAACGCTACCCCCAGTACTTC.